The TCR beta chain described here comes from a study of OX40 agonist ivuxolimab in advanced cancers. Some background on the complete study: Ivuxolimab was an agonistic, fully human IgG2 monoclonal antibody directed against OX40 (CD134), a costimulatory receptor. Intravenous ivuxolimab was administered to patients every 2 weeks at six dose levels: 0.01, 0.1, 0.3, 1.5, 3 and 10 mg/kg. Among the roughly 50 dose-escalation patients, about 20 had hepatocellular carcinoma, roughly 15 melanoma, 9 renal cell carcinoma and 9 head and neck cancer. In the dose-escalation cohort, 65% to 90% of patients were male, and the mean age was roughly 60 years, with a range of about 23 to 90. Patients were allowed to have had prior anti-PD-1, anti-PD-L1 or anti-CTLA-4 therapy, and more than 30% of the dose-escalation patients had previously received checkpoint inhibitors. Partial responses occurred in three dose-escalation patients: two with cutaneous melanoma and one with hepatocellular carcinoma. The point of sequencing TCRbeta in the periphery was to test whether ivuxolimab changed TCR sequence diversity and drove clonal T-cell expansion. The paper covers the monotherapy dose-escalation part of the phase I ivuxolimab trial, which included N of about 50 patients.

To note about this clone: Its target antigen remains unknown. No quality values exist for individual bases; no much larger clone is one base distant.

For sequencing of the TCRbeta CDR3 region, genomic DNA was extracted from the sorted cells. The immunoSEQ Assay was used to sequence the TCRbeta CDR3 regions. TCRdb provides this immuneACCESS table in a form limited to in-frame rearrangements. Some clones are lacking; in checked studies, under half of them reflect an unresolved V gene, and why the rest are absent is not known. A total of fewer than 60,000 clones appear in this sample, about 85% of them only once. Of the sample, about a fifth is held by the ten largest clones. Findings and caveats that apply to the study as a whole: After ivuxolimab, CD8+ T cells had more expanded clones than CD4+ T cells on average. In the 0.1-3.0 mg/kg groups, partial responders had among the lowest normalized peripheral clonal expansion, particularly in CD8+ T cells. Low levels of normalized T-cell clonal expansion were also seen in some nonresponding patients. At doses of 0.1 to 3.0 mg/kg, clonal expansion of both CD4+ and CD8+ blood T cells was observed from baseline to week 6. Antigen specificity was not determined for the clonally expanded peripheral T cells.

There are 16 amino acids in the CDR3, from cysteine to phenylalanine inclusive. Only CDR3 DNA remains: 48 bases, in frame from the first base. V is pared back by 2 bases and J by 7 bases, with 17 bases lying between the germline termini. The germline V gene encodes CDR1 MNHNS and CDR2 SASEGT. Patients with a history of autoimmune disease or receiving systemic immunosuppression were excluded from the trial. Peripheral blood for TCR sequencing was drawn from every dose cohort at baseline, at cycle 4 day 1 and at cycle 7 day 1. Samples came from an open-label, multicenter, first-in-human phase I dose-escalation trial of ivuxolimab. Adults with locally advanced or metastatic melanoma, renal cell carcinoma, hepatocellular carcinoma or head and neck squamous cell carcinoma were enrolled in the trial. Before TCR sequencing, CD4+ and CD8+ T cells were separately sorted from peripheral blood.

This sequence was found in an adult with an advanced solid tumor such as melanoma, head and neck, liver or kidney cancer. The specimen was CD4+ or CD8+ T cells sorted from blood, collected in a trial of the OX40 agonist ivuxolimab. The rearranged segments are TRBV6-1 and TRBJ1-4; the D gene is possibly TRBD1, with 5 bases matching. This receptor has the CDR3 CASSEFFGGQAEKLFF. Read as DNA, the sequence is TGTGCCAGCAGTGAATTCTTCGGGGGTCAGGCTGAAAAACTGTTTTTT.